This passage covers 9 T cell receptor beta chains from one sample sequenced in a study of patients and donors after allogeneic stem cell transplantation. TCRdb passed the RT-PCR reads through MiXCR, listing each CDR3 protein once. The table shows 920,000 or so distinct CDR3 sequences, with over 15% occurring only once. Sequencing input: blood, either unsorted or a sorted T cell fraction (not recorded which). These receptors came from a human donor who was either an allogeneic HSCT recipient or a stem cell or donor lymphocyte infusion donor (not recorded which). It is not recorded whose cells these are; they may come from a transplant donor.

This clonotype has a count of ten or more. As DNA, the CDR3 is TGTGCCAGCAGTTTTATGGCTAGACCCGATGAGCAGTTCTTC. Translation gives CASSFMARPDEQFF. The chain links TRBV12-3 or TRBV12-4 to TRBJ2-1, with D unresolved. The CDR3 spans 14 residues. Trimming pared 3 bases from V and 8 bases from J, leaving 14 bases between.

J is TRBJ2-7 and V is TRBV3-1; TRBD1 or TRBD2 may be the D gene (6 bases each). The CDR3 spans 14 residues. The germline CDR1 and CDR2 sequences are LGHDT and YNNKEL (reference sequence). V lost 4 bases and J lost 5, with 15 bases in between. The CDR3 is CASSRGAVIHEQYF. CDR3 bases: TGTGCCAGCAGCCGGGGGGCCGTAATCCACGAGCAGTACTTC.

The rearrangement uses TRBV2 and TRBJ2-2, with D tentatively TRBD1 or TRBD2 (5 bases each). CDR3 length: 16 residues. Trimming left V 0 bases short and J 4 bases short, with 12 bases between. Germline CDR1 SNHLY, CDR2 FYNNEI. CDR3 bases: TGTGCCAGCAGTGAAGCGAGGGCAGGGACCACCGGGGAGCTGTTTTTT. It translates to CASSEARAGTTGELFF.

This clonotype has at least ten counts. The J gene is TRBJ2-7, the V gene TRBV29-1; D might be TRBD1 (6 bases). CDR3 length equals 12 residues. Germline V gives CDR1 SQVTM, CDR2 ANQGSEA. V gave up 6 bases and J gave up 0 bases, with 9 bases separating them. In DNA, the CDR3 is TGCAGCGTAACAGGGTTCTCCTACGAGCAGTACTTC. It encodes CSVTGFSYEQYF.

The J gene is TRBJ1-1, the V gene TRBV7-8; 7 bases align to TRBD1. This CDR3 comprises 15 residues. CDR1 and CDR2 from the germline V gene are SGHVS and FQNEAQ. V shed 4 bases and J 5 bases; nucleotides not matched to a gene: 10. CDR3 protein: CASSYRQGMSTEAFF. The CDR3 DNA reads as TGTGCCAGCAGCTACCGACAGGGTATGTCGACTGAAGCTTTCTTT.

This clonotype has only a few counts. The gene calls are TRBV10-3 and TRBJ2-3; 8 nucleotides align to TRBD2. CDR1 and CDR2 from the germline V gene are ENHRY and SYGVKD. The CDR3 runs 18 residues. J gave up 3 bases and V 1 base, and 12 bases lay outside the gene matches. CDR3 sequence: CAISELTSREDETDTQYF. The DNA of the CDR3 is TGTGCCATCAGTGAGTTGACTTCGCGGGAGGATGAAACAGATACGCAGTATTTT.

A single count supports this clonotype. V and J are TRBV5-5 and TRBJ1-6; maybe TRBD1 (5 bases). The CDR3 runs to 15 residues. V was trimmed by 0 bases and J by 7 bases, leaving 11 bases between them. Germline assignment: CDR1 SGHKS and CDR2 YYEKEE (reference sequence). The CDR3: CASSLVTGTNSPLHF. CDR3 bases: TGTGCCAGCAGCTTGGTGACGGGGACCAATTCACCCCTCCACTTT. Based on the CDR3 plus reference TRBV5-5 and TRBJ1-6, the full variable domain is DAGVTQSPTHLIKTRGQQVTLRCSPISGHKSVSWYQQVLGQGPQFIFQYYEKEERGRGNFPDRFSARQFPNYSSELNVNALLLGDSALYLCASSLVTGTNSPLHFGNGTRLTVT.

J is TRBJ2-1 and V is TRBV7-9; D remains ambiguous. V dropped 5 bases and J dropped 10 bases, with 12 bases sitting between them. The CDR3 sequence is 12 residues long. CDR1 and CDR2 (germline): SEHNR, FQNEAQ (reference sequence). The CDR3 sequence is CASSQRAGEQFF. CDR3 coding DNA: TGTGCCAGCAGCCAACGGGCTGGGGAGCAGTTCTTC.

This clonotype was detected a few times. This chain's CDR3 is CASSLDRERFF. CDR3 coding DNA: TGTGCCAGCAGCTTAGACAGGGAAAGGTTCTTC. This rearrangement joins TRBV7-8 to TRBJ2-1, with D possibly matching TRBD1 (6 bases). The ends were cut back, 1 base at V and 15 bases at J, with 10 bases in the middle. Germline CDR1 SGHVS, CDR2 FQNEAQ. There are 11 residues in the CDR3.